This T cell receptor beta chain was retrieved from a study of blood T cell repertoires in COVID-19. The data were produced by immunoSEQ multiplex PCR, yet TCRdb's version contains in-frame clones alone and is incomplete. The profile shows tens of thousands of clones, 79% of them singletons. Trimming left V 3 bases short and J 1 base short, with 6 bases between. Germline V gives CDR1 WNHNN, CDR2 SYGVQD (reference sequence). This CDR3 spans 13 amino acids. The sample consisted of peripheral blood. The clonotype was recovered from a man in his 70s with acute or convalescent COVID-19. V usage is TRBV10-1 and J usage is TRBJ1-1; D is ambiguous. CDR3 nucleotide sequence: TGCGCCAGCAGTGATTCGGGGAACACTGAAGCTTTCTTT. It translates to CASSDSGNTEAFF.